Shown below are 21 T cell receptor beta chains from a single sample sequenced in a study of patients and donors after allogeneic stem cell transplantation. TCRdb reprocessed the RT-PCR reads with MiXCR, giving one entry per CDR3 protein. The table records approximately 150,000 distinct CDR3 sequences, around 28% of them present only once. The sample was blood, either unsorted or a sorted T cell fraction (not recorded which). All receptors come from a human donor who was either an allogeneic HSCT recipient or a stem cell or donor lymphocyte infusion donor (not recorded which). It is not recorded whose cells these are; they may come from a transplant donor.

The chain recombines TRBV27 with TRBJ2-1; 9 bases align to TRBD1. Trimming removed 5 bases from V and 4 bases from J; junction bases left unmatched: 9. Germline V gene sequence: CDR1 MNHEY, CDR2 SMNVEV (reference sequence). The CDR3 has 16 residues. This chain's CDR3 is CASSLPGTGSYNEQFF. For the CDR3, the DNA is TGTGCCAGCAGTCTCCCCGGGACAGGGAGTTACAATGAGCAGTTCTTC.

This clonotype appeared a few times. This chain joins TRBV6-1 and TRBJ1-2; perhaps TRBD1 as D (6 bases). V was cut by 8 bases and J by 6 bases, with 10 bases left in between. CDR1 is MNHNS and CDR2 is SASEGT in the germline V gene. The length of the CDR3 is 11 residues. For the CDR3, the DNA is TGTGCCAGCTCGGGGGCTGATGGCTACACCTTC. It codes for CASSGADGYTF.

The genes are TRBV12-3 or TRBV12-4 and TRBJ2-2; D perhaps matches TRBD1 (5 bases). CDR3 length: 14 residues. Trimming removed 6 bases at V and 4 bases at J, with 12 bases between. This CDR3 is CASREQESTGELFF. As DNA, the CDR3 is TGTGCCAGCAGGGAACAGGAGTCCACCGGGGAGCTGTTTTTT.

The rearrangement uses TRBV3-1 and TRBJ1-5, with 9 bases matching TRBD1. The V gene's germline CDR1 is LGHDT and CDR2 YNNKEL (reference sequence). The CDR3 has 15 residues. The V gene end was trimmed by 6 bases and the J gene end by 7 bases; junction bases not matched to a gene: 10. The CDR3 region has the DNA TGTGCCAGCAGACACGGGACAGGGCCGGGACAGCCCCAGCATTTT. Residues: CASRHGTGPGQPQHF.

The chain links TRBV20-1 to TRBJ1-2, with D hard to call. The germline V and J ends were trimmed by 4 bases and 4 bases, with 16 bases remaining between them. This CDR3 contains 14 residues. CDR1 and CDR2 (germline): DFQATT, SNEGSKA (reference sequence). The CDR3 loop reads CSAINPAESYGYTF. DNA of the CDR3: TGCAGTGCTATCAACCCGGCAGAGAGCTATGGCTACACCTTC.

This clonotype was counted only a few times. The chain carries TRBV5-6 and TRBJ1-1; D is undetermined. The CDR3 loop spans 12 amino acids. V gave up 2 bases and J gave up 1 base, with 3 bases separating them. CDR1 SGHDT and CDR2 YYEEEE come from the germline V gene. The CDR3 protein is CASSFRNTEAFF. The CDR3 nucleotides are TGTGCCAGCAGCTTCAGGAACACTGAAGCTTTCTTT.

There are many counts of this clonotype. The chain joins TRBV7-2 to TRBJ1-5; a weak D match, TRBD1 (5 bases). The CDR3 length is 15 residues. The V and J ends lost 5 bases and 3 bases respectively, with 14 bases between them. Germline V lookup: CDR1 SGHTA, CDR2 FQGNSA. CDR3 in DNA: TGTGCCAGCAGCCCTAGCGGGGGAACCAATCAGCCCCAGCATTTT. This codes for CASSPSGGTNQPQHF.

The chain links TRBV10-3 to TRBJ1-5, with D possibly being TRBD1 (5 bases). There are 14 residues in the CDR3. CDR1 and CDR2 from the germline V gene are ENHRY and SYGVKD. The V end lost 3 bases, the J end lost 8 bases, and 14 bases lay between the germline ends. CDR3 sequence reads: CAISDPTGQEPQHF. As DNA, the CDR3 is TGTGCCATCAGTGACCCGACGGGGCAAGAGCCCCAGCATTTT.

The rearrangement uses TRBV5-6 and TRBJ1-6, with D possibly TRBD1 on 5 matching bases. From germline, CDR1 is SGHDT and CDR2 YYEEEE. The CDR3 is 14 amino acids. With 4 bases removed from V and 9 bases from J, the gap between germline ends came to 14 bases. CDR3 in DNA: TGTGCCAGCAGCCCAGGGCGAGTGGGTTCACCCCTCCACTTT. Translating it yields CASSPGRVGSPLHF. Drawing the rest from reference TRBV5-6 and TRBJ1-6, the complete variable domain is DAGVTQSPTHLIKTRGQQVTLRCSPKSGHDTVSWYQQALGQGPQFIFQYYEEEERQRGNFPDRFSGHQFPNYSSELNVNALLLGDSALYLCASSPGRVGSPLHFGNGTRLTVT.

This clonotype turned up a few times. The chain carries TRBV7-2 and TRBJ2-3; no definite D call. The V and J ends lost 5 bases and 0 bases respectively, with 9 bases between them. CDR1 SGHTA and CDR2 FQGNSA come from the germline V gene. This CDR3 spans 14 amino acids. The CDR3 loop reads CASSPSRSTDTQYF. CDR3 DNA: TGTGCCAGCAGCCCCAGCAGGAGCACAGATACGCAGTATTTT.

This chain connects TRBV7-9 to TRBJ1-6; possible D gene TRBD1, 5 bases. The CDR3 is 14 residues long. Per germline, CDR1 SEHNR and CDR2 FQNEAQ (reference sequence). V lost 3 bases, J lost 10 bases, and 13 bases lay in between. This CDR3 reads CASSFTRGNSPLHF. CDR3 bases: TGTGCCAGCAGCTTCACAAGGGGAAACTCACCCCTCCACTTT.

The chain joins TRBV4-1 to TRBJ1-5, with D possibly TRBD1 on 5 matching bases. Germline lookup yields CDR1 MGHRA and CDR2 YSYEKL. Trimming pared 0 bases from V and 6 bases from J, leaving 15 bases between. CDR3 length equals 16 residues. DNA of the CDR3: TGCGCCAGCAGCCAAGAGGGCCACGGGGGACTTCAGCCCCAGCATTTT. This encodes CASSQEGHGGLQPQHF.

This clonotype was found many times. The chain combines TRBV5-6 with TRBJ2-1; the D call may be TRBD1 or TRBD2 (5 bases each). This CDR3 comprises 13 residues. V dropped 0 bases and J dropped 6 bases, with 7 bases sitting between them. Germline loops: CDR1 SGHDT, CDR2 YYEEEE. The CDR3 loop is CASSLVGGNEQFF. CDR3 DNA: TGTGCCAGCAGCTTGGTTGGGGGCAATGAGCAGTTCTTC. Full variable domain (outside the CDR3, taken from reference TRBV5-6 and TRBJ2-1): DAGVTQSPTHLIKTRGQQVTLRCSPKSGHDTVSWYQQALGQGPQFIFQYYEEEERQRGNFPDRFSGHQFPNYSSELNVNALLLGDSALYLCASSLVGGNEQFFGPGTRLTVL.

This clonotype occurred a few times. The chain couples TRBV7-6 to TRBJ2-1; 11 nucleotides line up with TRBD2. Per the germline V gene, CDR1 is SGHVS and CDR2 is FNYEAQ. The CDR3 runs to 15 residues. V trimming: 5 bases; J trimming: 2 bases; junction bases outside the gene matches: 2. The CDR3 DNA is TGTGCCAGCAGCGCGACTAGCGGGACCTACAATGAGCAGTTCTTC. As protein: CASSATSGTYNEQFF.

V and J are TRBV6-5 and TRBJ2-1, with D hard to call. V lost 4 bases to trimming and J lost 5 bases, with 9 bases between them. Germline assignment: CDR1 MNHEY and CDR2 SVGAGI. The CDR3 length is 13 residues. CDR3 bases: TGTGCCAGCAGTTCGGACCTAAACAATGAGCAGTTCTTC. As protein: CASSSDLNNEQFF.

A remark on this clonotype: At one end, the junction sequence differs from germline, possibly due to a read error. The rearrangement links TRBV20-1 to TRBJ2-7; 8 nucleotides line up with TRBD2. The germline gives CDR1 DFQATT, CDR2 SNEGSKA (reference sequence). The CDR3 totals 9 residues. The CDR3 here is CSARPGTSF. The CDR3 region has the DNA TGCAGTGCTCGTCCCGGGACTAGCTTC.

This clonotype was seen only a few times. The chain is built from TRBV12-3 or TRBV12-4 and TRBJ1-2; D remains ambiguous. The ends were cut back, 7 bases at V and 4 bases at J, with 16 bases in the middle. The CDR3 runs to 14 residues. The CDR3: CASTPPFQAYGYTF. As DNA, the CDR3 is TGTGCCAGCACTCCCCCGTTTCAAGCCTATGGCTACACCTTC.

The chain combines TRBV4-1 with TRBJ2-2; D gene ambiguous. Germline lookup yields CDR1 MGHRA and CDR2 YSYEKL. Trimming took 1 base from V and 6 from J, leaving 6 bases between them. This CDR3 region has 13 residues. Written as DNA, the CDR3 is TGCGCCAGCAGCCAAGTTAGACCCGGGGAGCTGTTTTTT. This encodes CASSQVRPGELFF.

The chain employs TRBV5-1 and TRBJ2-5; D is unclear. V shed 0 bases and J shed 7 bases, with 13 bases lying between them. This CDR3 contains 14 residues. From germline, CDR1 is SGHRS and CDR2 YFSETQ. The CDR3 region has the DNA TGCGCCAGCAGCTTGGCCCAATCCGTTCGGACCCAGTACTTC. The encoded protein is CASSLAQSVRTQYF.

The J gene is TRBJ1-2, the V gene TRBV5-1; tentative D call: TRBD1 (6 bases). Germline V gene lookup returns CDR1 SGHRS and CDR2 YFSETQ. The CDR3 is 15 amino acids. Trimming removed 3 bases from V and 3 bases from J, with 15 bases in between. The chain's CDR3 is CASSSQQGRDYGYTF. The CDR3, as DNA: TGCGCCAGCAGCTCCCAGCAGGGGAGAGACTATGGCTACACCTTC.

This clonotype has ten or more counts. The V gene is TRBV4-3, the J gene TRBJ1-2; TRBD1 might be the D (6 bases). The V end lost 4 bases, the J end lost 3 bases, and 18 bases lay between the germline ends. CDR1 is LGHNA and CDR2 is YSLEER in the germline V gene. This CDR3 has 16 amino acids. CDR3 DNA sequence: TGCGCCAGCAGCCGAAATTACCGGACAGCGGACTATGGCTACACCTTC. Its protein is CASSRNYRTADYGYTF.